These 30 T cell receptor beta chains were all obtained from the same sample, sequenced in a study of cytomegalovirus exposure and HLA in healthy donors. The PCR was carried out with 60 Vbeta primers and 13 Jbeta primers. Profiling relied on immunoSEQ multiplex PCR, and the TCRdb table lists in-frame clones only, not all of them. In the table there are under 150,000 clones, approximately 85% of which are singletons. The specimen was PBMCs. These receptors were taken from a woman between 25 and 40 years old in good health and CMV-seropositive.

Comment on this clone: At one end, the junction sequence differs from germline, possibly due to a read error. The V gene is TRBV7-9, the J gene TRBJ1-2; no reliable D call. This CDR3 contains 13 residues. Per the germline V gene, CDR1 is SEHNR and CDR2 is FQNEAQ (reference sequence). As DNA, the CDR3 is TGTTCCAGCAGCTTCGGGAGTAGCTATGGCTACACCTTC. Translating gives CSSSFGSSYGYTF.

The chain recombines TRBV6-5 with TRBJ2-7; TRBD2 matches 7 bases. After removal of 6 bases from V and 3 bases from J, the junction contained 5 bases not matched to a gene. The germline gives CDR1 MNHEY, CDR2 SVGAGI. CDR3 length: 13 residues. CDR3 sequence (DNA): TGTGCCAGCAGCCCCCGGGAGGACTACGAGCAGTACTTC. Translated: CASSPREDYEQYF.

J is TRBJ2-5 and V is TRBV2; a possible D gene is TRBD1 (6 bases). Germline loops: CDR1 SNHLY, CDR2 FYNNEI. This CDR3 contains 15 residues. With 6 bases removed from V and 1 base from J, the gap between germline ends came to 15 bases. CDR3 protein: CASRAPRQAQETQYF. The CDR3 nucleotides read TGTGCCAGCAGGGCCCCTCGACAGGCCCAAGAGACCCAGTACTTC.

This clone was seen more than once but under ten times. This rearrangement joins TRBV25-1 to TRBJ1-4; no firm D call. The CDR3 consists of 11 residues. V was cut by 3 bases and J by 6 bases, with 2 bases left in between. Germline-derived CDR1 and CDR2 are MGHDK and SYGVNS. The CDR3 DNA is TGTGCCAGCAGTGACTATGAAAAACTGTTTTTT. Amino acids: CASSDYEKLFF.

This chain joins TRBV7-3 and TRBJ2-1, with 10 bases lining up with TRBD2. Germline-derived CDR1 and CDR2 are SGHTA and FQGTGA. The V gene end was trimmed by 1 base and the J gene end by 3 bases; junction bases not matched to a gene: 0. CDR3 size: 15 residues. This chain's CDR3 is CASSLRLAGYNEQFF. The DNA for the CDR3 is TGTGCCAGCAGCTTAAGACTAGCGGGCTACAATGAGCAGTTCTTC.

CDR3 nucleotides: TGTGCCAGCAGCTTAAACGCGGGGATAAACACCGGGGAGCTGTTTTTT. This translates into CASSLNAGINTGELFF. The chain couples TRBV7-3 to TRBJ2-2; possible D gene TRBD2, 6 bases. CDR1 and CDR2 (germline): SGHTA, FQGTGA. V lost 1 base and J lost 2, with 11 bases in between. This CDR3 spans 16 amino acids.

The chain joins TRBV25-1 to TRBJ1-6; maybe TRBD1 (5 bases). The germline CDR1 and CDR2 sequences are MGHDK and SYGVNS. CDR3 length: 14 residues. V was cut by 1 base and J by 9 bases, with 10 bases left in between. The chain's CDR3 is CASSEFSGGSPLHF. CDR3 coding DNA: TGTGCCAGCAGTGAATTTTCCGGGGGTTCACCCCTCCACTTT. The variable domain in full, completed from reference TRBV25-1 and TRBJ1-6, reads EADIYQTPRYLVIGTGKKITLECSQTMGHDKMYWYQQDPGMELHLIHYSYGVNSTEKGDLSSESTVSRIRTEHFPLTLESARPSHTSQYLCASSEFSGGSPLHFGNGTRLTVT.

Worth noting for this clone: One end of the junction is discordant with germline, which a read error may explain. The rearrangement links TRBV28 to TRBJ1-1; D uncertain. The CDR3 consists of 11 residues. Germline V gene lookup returns CDR1 MDHEN and CDR2 SYDVKM. CDR3 in DNA: TGCGTCAGCAGTGTAAACACTGAAGCTTTCTTT. Its protein is CVSSVNTEAFF.

On this clone: The junction shows a germline mismatch at one end, possibly a read error. The gene calls are TRBV20-1 and TRBJ2-7, with TRBD2 matching over 9 bases. The CDR3 runs to 11 residues. The V gene's germline CDR1 is DFQATT and CDR2 SNEGSKA (reference sequence). CDR3 DNA: TGCAGTGCCGCACCAGCGGGAGGTCCGAACTTC. This sequence encodes CSAAPAGGPNF.

This clone was counted once. The gene calls are TRBV28 and TRBJ1-3; the D gene is possibly TRBD1 (6 bases). The CDR3 is 15 amino acids. V was cut by 4 bases and J by 3 bases, with 13 bases left in between. The germline gives CDR1 MDHEN, CDR2 SYDVKM. The CDR3 protein is CASSSWTVLGNTIYF. In DNA, the CDR3 is TGTGCCAGCAGTTCCTGGACAGTCCTTGGAAACACCATATATTTT.

The V and J genes are TRBV27 and TRBJ2-5, with 11 bases aligning to TRBD2. This CDR3 contains 16 residues. Germline V lookup: CDR1 MNHEY, CDR2 SMNVEV (reference sequence). Trimming cost V 2 bases and J 9 bases; bases outside gene matches: 11. The CDR3 sequence: CASSLDASGGPGAQYF. CDR3 bases: TGTGCCAGCAGTTTAGATGCTAGCGGGGGGCCTGGGGCCCAGTACTTC.

The gene calls are TRBV15 and TRBJ2-3; 7 nucleotides agree with TRBD1. Germline assignment: CDR1 LNHNV and CDR2 YYDKDF (reference sequence). With V trimmed by 0 bases and J by 3 bases, 3 bases remained unmatched. This CDR3 is built from 15 residues. CDR3 loop: CATSRDRQGTDTQYF. CDR3 DNA: TGTGCCACCAGCAGAGACCGACAGGGAACAGATACGCAGTATTTT. Looking up the rest from reference TRBV15 and TRBJ2-3 gives the full variable domain: DAMVIQNPRYQVTQFGKPVTLSCSQTLNHNVMYWYQQKSSQAPKLLFHYYDKDFNNEADTPDNFQSRRPNTSFCFLDIRSPGLGDTAMYLCATSRDRQGTDTQYFGPGTRLTVL.

J is TRBJ2-5 and V is TRBV19; 8 bases are a match to TRBD2. Trimming took 3 bases from V and 5 from J; bases not matched to a gene: 8. In germline, CDR1 is LNHDA, CDR2 SQIVND (reference sequence). The CDR3 is made up of 15 amino acids. The CDR3 DNA follows: TGTGCCAGTAGTATTAACGGGGGGGCCGCCGAGACCCAGTACTTC. This gives the protein CASSINGGAAETQYF.

The chain recombines TRBV5-1 with TRBJ2-3; the D gene is possibly TRBD1 (5 bases). Germline V gives CDR1 SGHRS, CDR2 YFSETQ. The CDR3 has 15 amino acids. V dropped 0 bases and J dropped 2 bases, with 10 bases sitting between them. This CDR3 is CASSLAPGSTDTQYF. CDR3 nucleotides: TGCGCCAGCAGCTTGGCCCCAGGGTCCACAGATACGCAGTATTTT.

This clone was recorded a few times. The V call is TRBV4-1, the J call TRBJ1-1; D unclear. CDR1 and CDR2 (germline): MGHRA, YSYEKL. Trimming took off 3 bases at V and 1 base at J, with 9 bases between the two ends. CDR3 length: 14 amino acids. As DNA, the CDR3 is TGCGCCAGCAGCCACTTGCCGGGGAACACTGAAGCTTTCTTT. It specifies CASSHLPGNTEAFF.

The rearrangement uses TRBV28 and TRBJ1-2; TRBD1 matches at 7 bases. Germline lookup yields CDR1 MDHEN and CDR2 SYDVKM. The junction had 9 bases not matched to a gene; V was cut back by 10 bases and J by 4 bases. This CDR3 contains 13 residues. The CDR3 coding sequence is TGTGCCATCCCAGGGGGGCCGGGCTATGGCTACACCTTC. Its translation: CAIPGGPGYGYTF.

The chain combines TRBV5-6 with TRBJ1-5; tentatively, D is TRBD1 (6 bases). V gave up 0 bases and J gave up 9 bases, with 13 bases separating them. CDR1 and CDR2 (germline): SGHDT, YYEEEE. This CDR3 has 14 amino acids. This CDR3 is CASSLGQGPAPQHF. The CDR3 DNA reads as TGTGCCAGCAGCTTGGGGCAGGGGCCCGCGCCCCAGCATTTT.

This clone was seen only a few times. The chain has TRBV2 and TRBJ2-3; 8 bases are shared with TRBD1. Germline values: CDR1 SNHLY, CDR2 FYNNEI. V shed 5 bases and J 2 bases; nucleotides not matched to a gene: 6. This CDR3 comprises 15 residues. In DNA, the CDR3 is TGTGCCAGCAGTTTCGACAGGGGAGACACAGATACGCAGTATTTT. Its translation: CASSFDRGDTDTQYF. Variable domain in full (rest from reference TRBV2 and TRBJ2-3): EPEVTQTPSHQVTQMGQEVILRCVPISNHLYFYWYRQILGQKVEFLVSFYNNEISEKSEIFDDQFSVERPDGSNFTLKIRSTKLEDSAMYFCASSFDRGDTDTQYFGPGTRLTVL.

A word on this clone: Other nucleotide sequences from this sample produce the same CDR3. This chain joins TRBV13 and TRBJ2-1; D gene ambiguous. Trimming stripped 6 bases from V and 7 bases from J, with 7 bases between. Germline V lookup: CDR1 PRHDT, CDR2 FYEKMQ (reference sequence). This CDR3 region has 11 residues. The CDR3 DNA is TGTGCCAGCAGTTCCTCTAATGAGCAGTTCTTC. Its protein product is CASSSSNEQFF.

The chain links TRBV13 to TRBJ2-3; tentatively, D is TRBD1 (7 bases). The CDR3 runs 17 residues. V dropped 0 bases and J dropped 2 bases, with 15 bases sitting between them. Germline V lookup: CDR1 PRHDT, CDR2 FYEKMQ (reference sequence). CDR3 coding DNA: TGTGCCAGCAGCTTAGGCCGAGGCAGGGGGGCCACAGATACGCAGTATTTT. This translates into CASSLGRGRGATDTQYF.

CDR3 residues: CASSRSTLADSTDTQYF. The DNA of the CDR3 is TGTGCCAGCAGCCGTTCTACACTAGCGGACAGCACAGATACGCAGTATTTT. V and J are TRBV7-8 and TRBJ2-3, with 8 bases identical to TRBD2. Trimming at V came to 5 bases and at J to 0 bases, leaving 10 bases not matched to a gene. Germline CDR1 reads SGHVS; CDR2 reads FQNEAQ. CDR3 length: 17 residues.

The chain joins TRBV28 to TRBJ1-1, with D unresolved. V was cut by 3 bases and J by 5 bases, with 7 bases left in between. The CDR3 covers 12 residues. The V gene's germline CDR1 is MDHEN and CDR2 SYDVKM. The CDR3 reads CASSLSLTEAFF. Here the CDR3 DNA reads TGTGCCAGCAGTTTGAGCCTGACTGAAGCTTTCTTT.

V is TRBV5-5 and J is TRBJ1-1; no reliable D call. V lost 4 bases and J 4 bases, leaving 14 bases between the germline ends. From germline, CDR1 is SGHKS and CDR2 YYEKEE (reference sequence). The length of the CDR3 is 14 residues. The CDR3 is CASSPGGLATEAFF. As DNA, the CDR3 is TGTGCCAGCAGCCCCGGAGGGCTGGCCACTGAAGCTTTCTTT.

The V gene is TRBV5-6, the J gene TRBJ2-1, with TRBD1 identical over 10 bases. This CDR3 region has 17 residues. The ends lost 4 bases at V and 4 bases at J; junction bases unmatched: 11. CDR1 SGHDT and CDR2 YYEEEE come from the germline V gene. CDR3 DNA sequence: TGTGCCAGCAGCCCTCCACGACAGGGGGCCTGGTACAATGAGCAGTTCTTC. Amino acid sequence: CASSPPRQGAWYNEQFF.

This clone was counted once. This chain uses TRBV2 with TRBJ1-5, with D tentatively TRBD1 (5 bases). Germline CDR1 and CDR2: SNHLY and FYNNEI. The V end lost 3 bases, the J end lost 4 bases, and 13 bases lay between the germline ends. This CDR3 region has 15 residues. The CDR3 region has the DNA TGTGCCAGCAGTGAGGGGGGAATTTGGAATCAGCCCCAGCATTTT. As protein: CASSEGGIWNQPQHF.

The J gene is TRBJ2-7, the V gene TRBV5-1, with 9 bases that match TRBD1. Trimming at V came to 4 bases and at J to 2 bases, leaving 10 bases not matched to a gene. Germline V CDR1 and CDR2: SGHRS, YFSETQ. CDR3 length equals 16 residues. This CDR3 is CASSPGGGTGTYEQYF. CDR3 DNA: TGCGCCAGCAGCCCCGGAGGGGGGACAGGGACCTACGAGCAGTACTTC. Filled out from reference TRBV5-1 and TRBJ2-7, the complete variable domain reads KAGVTQTPRYLIKTRGQQVTLSCSPISGHRSVSWYQQTPGQGLQFLFEYFSETQRNKGNFPGRFSGRQFSNSRSEMNVSTLELGDSALYLCASSPGGGTGTYEQYFGPGTRLTVT.

The rearrangement links TRBV29-1 to TRBJ1-1; 7 bases match TRBD1. V lost 2 bases to trimming and J lost 3 bases; unmatched junction nucleotides: 6. CDR1 SQVTM and CDR2 ANQGSEA come from the germline V gene. CDR3 length: 14 residues. The CDR3 here is CSVENRGKDTEAFF. The CDR3 coding sequence is TGCAGCGTTGAAAACAGGGGAAAGGACACTGAAGCTTTCTTT.

The chain links TRBV28 to TRBJ2-1; D might be TRBD1 (5 bases). In germline, CDR1 is MDHEN, CDR2 SYDVKM. With 6 bases removed from V and 4 bases from J, the gap between germline ends came to 16 bases. The CDR3 is made up of 15 amino acids. CDR3 residues: CASRSDSTLYNEQFF. The CDR3 bases are TGTGCCAGCAGATCCGACAGTACCCTATACAATGAGCAGTTCTTC.

About this clone: A read error may account for a junction end that differs from germline. The chain combines TRBV7-9 with TRBJ2-7; D not resolved. From germline, CDR1 is SEHNR and CDR2 FQNEAQ (reference sequence). CDR3 length equals 12 residues. The DNA of the CDR3 is TGTTCCAGCAGCTTCACTAATTACGAGCAGTACTTC. Translated: CSSSFTNYEQYF.

The V and J genes are TRBV11-2 and TRBJ2-7; 7 bases line up with TRBD2. This CDR3 has 15 amino acids. V dropped 2 bases and J dropped 6; count of bases not matched to a gene: 10. Per the germline V gene, CDR1 is SGHAT and CDR2 is FQNNGV. The CDR3 sequence: CASSLSAGESAEQYF. The CDR3 region has the DNA TGTGCCAGCAGCTTATCCGCGGGAGAATCCGCCGAGCAGTACTTC.